This T cell receptor beta chain was recovered during a study of patients and donors after allogeneic stem cell transplantation. TCRdb re-analysed the RT-PCR reads in MiXCR, keeping a single row per CDR3 protein. The sample records about 90,000 distinct CDR3 sequences, approximately 49% being singletons. This clonotype was found a few times. This CDR3 has 14 residues. Unmatched junction bases numbered 6, after V lost 4 bases and J lost 3 bases. Germline CDR1 reads SQVTM; CDR2 reads ANQGSEA. The sequence was collected from a human donor who was either an allogeneic HSCT recipient or a stem cell or donor lymphocyte infusion donor (not recorded which). It is not recorded whose cells these are; they may come from a transplant donor. The sample comprised blood, either unsorted or a sorted T cell fraction (not recorded which). This chain joins TRBV29-1 and TRBJ1-5; TRBD1 aligns across 7 bases. This chain's CDR3 is CSVVWDSINQPQHF. For the CDR3, the DNA is TGCAGCGTTGTGTGGGACAGCATCAATCAGCCCCAGCATTTT.